The rows below give T cell receptor beta chains drawn from one sample of a study of CD8 T cells in Susac syndrome. TCRdb independently ran MiXCR on the immunoSEQ multiplex PCR reads; one entry per CDR3 protein. The repertoire has about 120,000 distinct CDR3 sequences, nearly 96% of them found once; the top ten carry less than 0.15%. Sample: CD4+ T cells from PBMCs. All receptors come from a human donor with Susac syndrome. Both conserved end residues are part of each CDR3. The order of the fields is V gene, clone size, CDR3 protein. The size of a clone is reported for some rows only, either as once, few or many, or as a class for expanded clones.

V: TRBV20-1
size: NA
CDR3: CSARDPRTDTGELFF

V: TRBV4-2
size: NA
CDR3: CASSQASGQGTGANVLTF

V: TRBV12-3/TRBV12-4
size: NA
CDR3: CASSPRGAGARTGELFF

V: TRBV9
size: once
CDR3: CASSVDGSRGTDTQYF

V: TRBV27
size: NA
CDR3: CASSLWIDTEAFF

V: TRBV3-1
size: NA
CDR3: CASSRNQNTQYF

V: TRBV4-3
size: NA
CDR3: CASSQEMTGGSPKQYF

V: TRBV18
size: NA
CDR3: CASSLGDRGNNEQFF

V: TRBV9
size: NA
CDR3: CASSVAGTSGNTIYF

V: TRBV7-9
size: NA
CDR3: CASSSQGFVNQPQHF

V: TRBV20-1
size: NA
CDR3: CSAIVASGYEQYF

V: TRBV6-1
size: few
CDR3: CASSSNRGYEQYF

V: TRBV29-1
size: NA
CDR3: CSVETTQGGTEAFF

V: TRBV12-3/TRBV12-4
size: NA
CDR3: CASTEIRQYNEQFF

V: TRBV6-5
size: NA
CDR3: CASSAGRVSYNEQFF

V: TRBV20-1
size: NA
CDR3: CSASFLGQNTEAFF

V: TRBV5-1
size: NA
CDR3: CASSLARGLADNEQFF

V: TRBV29-1
size: NA
CDR3: CAAGGSSYNEQFF

V: TRBV20-1
size: NA
CDR3: CSAPDRQGVSREQYF

V: TRBV7-2
size: NA
CDR3: CASSFPATRPVEQYF

V: TRBV4-2
size: NA
CDR3: CASSHRDTQTQYF

V: TRBV11-3
size: NA
CDR3: CASSPGTSGTADTQYF

V: TRBV2
size: few
CDR3: CASSQDQETQYF

V: TRBV3-1
size: NA
CDR3: CASSQNSGALQETQYF

V: TRBV29-1
size: NA
CDR3: CSVEGVGTYEQYF

V: TRBV5-1
size: NA
CDR3: CASSYSGQSSTDTQYF

V: TRBV29-1
size: NA
CDR3: CSVDLEITDTQYF

V: TRBV18
size: NA
CDR3: CASSPPASGQETQYF

V: TRBV27
size: NA
CDR3: CASSLGGANYNEQFF

V: TRBV5-5
size: NA
CDR3: CASSIPGAGANVLTF

V: TRBV7-2
size: NA
CDR3: CASSSSGSGETQYF

V: TRBV12-3/TRBV12-4
size: NA
CDR3: CASSSRLASGTDTQYF

V: TRBV3-1
size: NA
CDR3: CASSQVWPYGTQYF

V: TRBV7-8
size: NA
CDR3: CASSLPGTPGTQYF

V: TRBV4-3
size: NA
CDR3: CASSQAPGRKLFF

V: TRBV12-3/TRBV12-4
size: NA
CDR3: CASKPSGSYNEQFF

V: TRBV2
size: NA
CDR3: CASSPGLIRETQYF

V: TRBV20-1
size: NA
CDR3: CSARELRFQETQYF

V: TRBV29-1
size: NA
CDR3: CSAESSYNEQFF

V: TRBV7-3
size: NA
CDR3: CASSPREGARNEQFF

V: TRBV12-3/TRBV12-4
size: NA
CDR3: CASSGTLGNQPQHF

V: TRBV20-1
size: NA
CDR3: CSAAVEGSYNEQFF